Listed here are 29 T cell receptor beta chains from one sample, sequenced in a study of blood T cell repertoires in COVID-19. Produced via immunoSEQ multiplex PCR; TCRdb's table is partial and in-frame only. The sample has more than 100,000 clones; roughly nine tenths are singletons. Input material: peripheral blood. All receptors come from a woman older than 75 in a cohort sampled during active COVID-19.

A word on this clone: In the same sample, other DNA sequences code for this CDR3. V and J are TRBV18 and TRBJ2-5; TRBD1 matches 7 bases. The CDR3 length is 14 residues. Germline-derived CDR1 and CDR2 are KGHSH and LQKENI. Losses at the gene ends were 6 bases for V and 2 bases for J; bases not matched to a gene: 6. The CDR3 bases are TGTGCCAGCTCGCTCCGGACAGGACAAGAGACCCAGTACTTC. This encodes CASSLRTGQETQYF. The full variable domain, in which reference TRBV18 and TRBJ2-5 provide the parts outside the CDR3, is NAGVMQNPRHLVRRRGQEARLRCSPMKGHSHVYWYRQLPEEGLKFMVYLQKENIIDESGMPKERFSAEFPKEGPSILRIQQVVRGDSAAYFCASSLRTGQETQYFGPGTRLLVL.

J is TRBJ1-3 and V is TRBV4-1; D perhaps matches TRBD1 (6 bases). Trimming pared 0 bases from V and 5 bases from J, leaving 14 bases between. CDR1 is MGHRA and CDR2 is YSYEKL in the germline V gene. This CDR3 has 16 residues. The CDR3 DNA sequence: TGCGCCAGCAGCCAAGAATTATCGGGACACAGAAACACCATATATTTT. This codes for CASSQELSGHRNTIYF.

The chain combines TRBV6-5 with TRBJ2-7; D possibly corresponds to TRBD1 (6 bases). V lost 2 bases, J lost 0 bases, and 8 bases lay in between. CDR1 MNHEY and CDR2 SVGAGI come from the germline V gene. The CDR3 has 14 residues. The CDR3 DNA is TGTGCCAGCAGTTACCGGGACAACTCCTACGAGCAGTACTTC. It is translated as CASSYRDNSYEQYF.

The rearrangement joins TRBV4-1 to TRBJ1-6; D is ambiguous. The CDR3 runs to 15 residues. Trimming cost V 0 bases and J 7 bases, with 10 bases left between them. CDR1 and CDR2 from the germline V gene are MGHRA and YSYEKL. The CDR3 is CASSQDGRGNSPLHF. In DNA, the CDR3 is TGCGCCAGCAGCCAAGATGGACGGGGAAATTCACCCCTCCACTTT.

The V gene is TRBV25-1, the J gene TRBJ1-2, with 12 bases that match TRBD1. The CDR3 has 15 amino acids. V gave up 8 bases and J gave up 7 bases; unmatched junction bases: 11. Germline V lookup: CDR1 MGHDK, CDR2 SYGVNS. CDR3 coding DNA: TGTGCCAGCCGCCCCGGGGACAGGGGGCGAGGTGGCTACACCTTC. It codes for CASRPGDRGRGGYTF.

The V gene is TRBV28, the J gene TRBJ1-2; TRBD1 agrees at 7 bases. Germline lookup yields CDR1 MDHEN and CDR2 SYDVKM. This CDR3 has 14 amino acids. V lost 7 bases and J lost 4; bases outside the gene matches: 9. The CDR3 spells CASTSGQASYGYTF. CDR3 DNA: TGTGCCAGCACCTCCGGACAGGCAAGCTATGGCTACACCTTC.

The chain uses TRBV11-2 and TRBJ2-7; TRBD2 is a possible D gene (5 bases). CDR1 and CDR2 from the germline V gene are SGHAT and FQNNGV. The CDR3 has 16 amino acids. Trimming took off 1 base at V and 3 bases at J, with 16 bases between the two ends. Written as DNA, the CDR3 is TGTGCCAGCAGCTTAGGTCGGGGTAACACATTCTACGAGCAGTACTTC. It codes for CASSLGRGNTFYEQYF.

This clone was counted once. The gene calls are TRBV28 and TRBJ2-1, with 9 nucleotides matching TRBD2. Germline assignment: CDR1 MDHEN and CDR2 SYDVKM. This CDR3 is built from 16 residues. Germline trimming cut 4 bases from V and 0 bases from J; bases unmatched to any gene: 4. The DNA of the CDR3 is TGTGCCAGCAGTTCTAGCGGGGTGTCCTCCTACAATGAGCAGTTCTTC. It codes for CASSSSGVSSYNEQFF.

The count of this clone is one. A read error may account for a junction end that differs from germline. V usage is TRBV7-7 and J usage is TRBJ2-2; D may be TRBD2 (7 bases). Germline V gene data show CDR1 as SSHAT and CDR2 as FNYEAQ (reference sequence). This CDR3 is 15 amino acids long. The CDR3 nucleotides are TGTGCTAGCAGCTTAGCGACGGGGGGACACGGGGAGCTGTTTTTT. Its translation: CASSLATGGHGELFF.

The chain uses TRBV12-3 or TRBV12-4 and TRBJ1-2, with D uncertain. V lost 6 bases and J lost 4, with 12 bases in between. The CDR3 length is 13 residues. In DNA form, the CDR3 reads TGTGCCAGCAGGGTCCCGGGGTCCTATGGCTACACCTTC. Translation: CASRVPGSYGYTF.

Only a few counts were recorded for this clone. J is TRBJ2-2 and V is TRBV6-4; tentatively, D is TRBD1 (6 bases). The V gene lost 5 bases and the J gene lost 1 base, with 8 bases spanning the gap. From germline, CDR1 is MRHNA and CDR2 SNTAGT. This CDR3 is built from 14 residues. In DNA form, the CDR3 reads TGTGCCAGCAGTATACAGGGGAACACCGGGGAGCTGTTTTTT. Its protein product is CASSIQGNTGELFF.

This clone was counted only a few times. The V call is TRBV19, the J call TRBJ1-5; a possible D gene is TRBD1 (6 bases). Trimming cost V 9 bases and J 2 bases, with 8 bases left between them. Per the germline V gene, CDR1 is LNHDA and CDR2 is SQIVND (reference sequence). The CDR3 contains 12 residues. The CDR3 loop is CASGQRNQPQHF. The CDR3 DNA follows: TGTGCCAGCGGACAGCGCAATCAGCCCCAGCATTTT.

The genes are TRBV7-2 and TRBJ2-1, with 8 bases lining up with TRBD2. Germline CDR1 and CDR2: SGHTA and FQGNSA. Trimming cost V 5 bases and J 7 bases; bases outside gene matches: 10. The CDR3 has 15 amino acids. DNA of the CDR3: TGTGCCAGCAGCCCGCGTAGCGGGATGCTAAATGAGCAGTTCTTC. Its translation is CASSPRSGMLNEQFF.

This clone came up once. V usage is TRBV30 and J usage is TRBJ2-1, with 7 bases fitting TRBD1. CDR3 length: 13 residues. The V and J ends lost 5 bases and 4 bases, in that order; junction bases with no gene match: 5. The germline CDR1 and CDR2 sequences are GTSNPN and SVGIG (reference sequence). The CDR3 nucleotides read TGTGCCTGGCGCCAGGGGGTATACAATGAGCAGTTCTTC. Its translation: CAWRQGVYNEQFF. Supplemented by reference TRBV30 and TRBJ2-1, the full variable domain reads SQTIHQWPATLVQPVGSPLSLECTVEGTSNPNLYWYRQAAGRGLQLLFYSVGIGQISSEVPQNLSASRPQDRQFILSSKKLLLSDSGFYLCAWRQGVYNEQFFGPGTRLTVL.

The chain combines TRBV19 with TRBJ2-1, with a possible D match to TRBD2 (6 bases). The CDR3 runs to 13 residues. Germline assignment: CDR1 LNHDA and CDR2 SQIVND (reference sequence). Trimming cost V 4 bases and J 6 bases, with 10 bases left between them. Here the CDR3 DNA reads TGTGCCAGTAGTAAGGGACTTTTCAATGAGCAGTTCTTC. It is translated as CASSKGLFNEQFF.

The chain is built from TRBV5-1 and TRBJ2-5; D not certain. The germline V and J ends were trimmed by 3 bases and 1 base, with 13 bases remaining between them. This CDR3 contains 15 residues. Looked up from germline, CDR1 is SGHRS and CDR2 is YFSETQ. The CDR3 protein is CASSSDPEIQETQYF. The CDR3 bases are TGCGCCAGCAGCTCAGATCCGGAGATCCAAGAGACCCAGTACTTC.

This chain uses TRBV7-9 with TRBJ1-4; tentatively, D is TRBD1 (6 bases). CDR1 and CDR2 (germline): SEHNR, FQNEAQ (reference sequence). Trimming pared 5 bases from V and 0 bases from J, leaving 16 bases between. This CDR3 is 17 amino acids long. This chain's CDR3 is CASSPEWTVATNEKLFF. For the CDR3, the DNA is TGTGCCAGCAGCCCCGAATGGACAGTTGCAACTAATGAAAAACTGTTTTTT.

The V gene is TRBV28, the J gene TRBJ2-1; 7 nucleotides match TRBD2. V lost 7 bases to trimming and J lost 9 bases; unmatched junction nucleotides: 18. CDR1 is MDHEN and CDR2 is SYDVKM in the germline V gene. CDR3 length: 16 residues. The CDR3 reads CASTPPSGKGSTEQFF. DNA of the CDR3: TGTGCCAGCACCCCCCCAAGCGGGAAGGGGTCCACTGAGCAGTTCTTC.

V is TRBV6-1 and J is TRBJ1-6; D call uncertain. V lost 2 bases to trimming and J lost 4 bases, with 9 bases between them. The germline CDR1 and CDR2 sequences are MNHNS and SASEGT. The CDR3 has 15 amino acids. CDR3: CASSEQAVYNSPLHF. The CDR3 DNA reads TGTGCCAGCAGTGAACAGGCAGTTTATAATTCACCCCTCCACTTT.

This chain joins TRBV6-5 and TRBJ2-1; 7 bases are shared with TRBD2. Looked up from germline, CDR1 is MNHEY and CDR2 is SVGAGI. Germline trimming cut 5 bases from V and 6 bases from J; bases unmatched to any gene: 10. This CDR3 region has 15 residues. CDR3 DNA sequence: TGTGCCAGCAGTACCGCACTAGCGTACTCCAATGAGCAGTTCTTC. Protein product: CASSTALAYSNEQFF.

CDR3 sequence reads: CASSPAPAPGELFF. The CDR3 region has the DNA TGTGCCAGCAGCCCAGCCCCAGCGCCCGGGGAGCTGTTTTTT. The rearrangement links TRBV28 to TRBJ2-2, with D unresolved. Per germline, CDR1 MDHEN and CDR2 SYDVKM. There are 14 residues in the CDR3. With 6 bases removed from V and 6 bases from J, the gap between germline ends came to 14 bases.

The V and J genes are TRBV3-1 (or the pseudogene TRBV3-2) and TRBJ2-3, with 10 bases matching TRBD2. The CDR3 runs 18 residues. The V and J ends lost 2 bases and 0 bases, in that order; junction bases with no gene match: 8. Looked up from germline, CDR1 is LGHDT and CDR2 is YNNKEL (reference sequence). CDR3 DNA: TGTGCCAGCAGCCAAACCTTGGGACTAGCGACTAGCACAGATACGCAGTATTTT. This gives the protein CASSQTLGLATSTDTQYF.

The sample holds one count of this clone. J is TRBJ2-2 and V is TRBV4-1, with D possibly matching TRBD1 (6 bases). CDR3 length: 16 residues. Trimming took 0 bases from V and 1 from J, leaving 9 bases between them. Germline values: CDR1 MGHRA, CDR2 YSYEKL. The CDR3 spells CASSQDDRRNTGELFF. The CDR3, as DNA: TGCGCCAGCAGCCAAGATGACAGGAGGAACACCGGGGAGCTGTTTTTT.

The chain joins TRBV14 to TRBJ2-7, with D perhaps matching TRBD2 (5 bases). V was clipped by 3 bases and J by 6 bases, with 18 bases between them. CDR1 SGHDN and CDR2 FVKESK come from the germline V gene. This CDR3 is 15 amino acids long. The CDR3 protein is CASSHHLTRGGEQYF. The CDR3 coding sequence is TGTGCCAGCAGCCACCACCTAACTAGAGGCGGCGAGCAGTACTTC.

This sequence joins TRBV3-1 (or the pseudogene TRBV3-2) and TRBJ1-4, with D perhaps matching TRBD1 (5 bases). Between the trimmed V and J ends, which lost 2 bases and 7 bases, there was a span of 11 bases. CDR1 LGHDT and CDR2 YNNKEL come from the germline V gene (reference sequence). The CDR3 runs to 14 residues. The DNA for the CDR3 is TGTGCCAGCAGCCAAAGGGGTCTTGGTGAAAAACTGTTTTTT. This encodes CASSQRGLGEKLFF.

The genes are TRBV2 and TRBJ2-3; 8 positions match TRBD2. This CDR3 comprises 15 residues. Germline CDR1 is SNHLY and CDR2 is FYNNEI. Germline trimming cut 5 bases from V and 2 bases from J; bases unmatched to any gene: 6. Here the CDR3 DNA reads TGTGCCAGCAGTCCTAGCGGGTGGGTCACAGATACGCAGTATTTT. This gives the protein CASSPSGWVTDTQYF. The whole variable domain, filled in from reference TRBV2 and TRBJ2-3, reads EPEVTQTPSHQVTQMGQEVILRCVPISNHLYFYWYRQILGQKVEFLVSFYNNEISEKSEIFDDQFSVERPDGSNFTLKIRSTKLEDSAMYFCASSPSGWVTDTQYFGPGTRLTVL.

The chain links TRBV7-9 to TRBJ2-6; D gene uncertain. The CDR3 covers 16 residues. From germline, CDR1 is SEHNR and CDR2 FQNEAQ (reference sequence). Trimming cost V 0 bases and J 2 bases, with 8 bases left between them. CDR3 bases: TGTGCCAGCAGCTTAGCGCCCACGGCTGGGGCCAACGTCCTGACTTTC. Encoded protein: CASSLAPTAGANVLTF.

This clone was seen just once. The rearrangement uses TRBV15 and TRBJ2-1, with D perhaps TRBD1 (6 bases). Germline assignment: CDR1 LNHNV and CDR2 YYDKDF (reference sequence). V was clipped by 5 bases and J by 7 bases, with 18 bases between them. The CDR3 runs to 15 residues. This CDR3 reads CATSYSTGPTNEQFF. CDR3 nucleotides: TGTGCCACCAGCTACTCGACAGGACCTACGAATGAGCAGTTCTTC. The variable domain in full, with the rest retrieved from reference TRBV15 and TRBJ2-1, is DAMVIQNPRYQVTQFGKPVTLSCSQTLNHNVMYWYQQKSSQAPKLLFHYYDKDFNNEADTPDNFQSRRPNTSFCFLDIRSPGLGDTAMYLCATSYSTGPTNEQFFGPGTRLTVL.

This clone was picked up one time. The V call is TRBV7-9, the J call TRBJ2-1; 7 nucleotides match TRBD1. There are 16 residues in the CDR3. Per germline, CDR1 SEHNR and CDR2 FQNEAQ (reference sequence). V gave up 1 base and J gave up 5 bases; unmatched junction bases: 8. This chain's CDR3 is CASSLGTGTANNEQFF. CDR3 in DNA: TGTGCCAGCAGCTTAGGAACCGGGACAGCAAACAATGAGCAGTTCTTC.